This T cell receptor (beta chain) was profiled in a study of blood T cell repertoires in COVID-19. Study information: Samples of COVID-19 (acute and convalescent) were obtained from the United States, Italy and Spain. PBMCs, B-cell-depleted T cells, or T cells were the source of the cDNA or gDNA that made up the material.

There are 18 residues in the CDR3. Germline CDR1 SGHDT, CDR2 YYEEEE. Trimming cost V 2 bases and J 2 bases, with 20 bases left between them. Original analysis: Reference gene primer amplification gave nucleated cell count estimates. Profiling relied on immunoSEQ multiplex PCR, and the TCRdb table lists in-frame clones only, not all of them. The DNA gave D and trimming, while V, J and clone size come from that table. The sample contains approximately 280,000 clones, roughly 90% of which appear only once. Sequenced: peripheral blood. The rearrangement uses TRBV5-6 and TRBJ2-4, with D possibly matching TRBD1 (5 bases). The TCR comes from a man aged 35-49 years with acute or convalescent COVID-19. The CDR3 here is CASSFGQGPALTKNIQYF. CDR3 nucleotides: TGTGCCAGCAGCTTCGGGCAGGGCCCCGCTCTGACCAAAAACATTCAGTACTTC. Looking up the rest from reference TRBV5-6 and TRBJ2-4 gives the full variable domain: DAGVTQSPTHLIKTRGQQVTLRCSPKSGHDTVSWYQQALGQGPQFIFQYYEEEERQRGNFPDRFSGHQFPNYSSELNVNALLLGDSALYLCASSFGQGPALTKNIQYFGAGTRLSVL.